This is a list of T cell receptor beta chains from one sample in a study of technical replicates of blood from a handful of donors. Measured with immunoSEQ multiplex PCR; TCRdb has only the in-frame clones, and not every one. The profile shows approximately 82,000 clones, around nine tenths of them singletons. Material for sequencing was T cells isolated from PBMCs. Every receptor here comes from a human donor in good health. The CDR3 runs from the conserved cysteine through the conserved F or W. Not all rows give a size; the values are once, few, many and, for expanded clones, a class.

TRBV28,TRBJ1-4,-,CASSLNRRELFF
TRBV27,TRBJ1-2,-,CASGSHQQGRSGYTF
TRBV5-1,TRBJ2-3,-,CASSWGRGPLDTQYF
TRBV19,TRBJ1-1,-,CASSRDRGLEAFF
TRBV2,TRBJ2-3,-,CASSEAGTGYTDTQYF
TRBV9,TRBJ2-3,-,CASSVIGGGTDTQYF
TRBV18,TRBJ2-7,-,CASSPGMGARRYEQYF
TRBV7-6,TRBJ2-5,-,CASSLSLLARETQYF
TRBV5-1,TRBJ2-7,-,CASSGRDRAMHEQYF
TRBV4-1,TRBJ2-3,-,CASSQTSGGATDTQYF
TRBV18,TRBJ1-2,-,CASSLTGLYGYTF
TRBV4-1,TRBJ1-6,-,CASSQEGSGGQRYSPLHF
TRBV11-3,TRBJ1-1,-,CASSLAVNTEAFF
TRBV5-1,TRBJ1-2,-,CASSSPDSKFNYGYTF
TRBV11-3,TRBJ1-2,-,CATQVLQGRDYGYTF
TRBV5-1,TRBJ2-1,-,CASSLSSSGRINEQFF
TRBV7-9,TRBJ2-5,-,CASSLTGGVAGETQYF
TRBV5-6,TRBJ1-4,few,CASSWQTGTPEGEKLFF
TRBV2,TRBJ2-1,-,CASSGIPTEQFF
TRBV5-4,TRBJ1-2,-,CASSFSGGYGYTF